A single sample is the source of the 17 T cell receptor beta chains below, sequenced in a study of neurological immune-mediated disorders. MiXCR was run by TCRdb on the 5' RACE reads, yielding one entry per CDR3 protein. The sample includes about 95,000 distinct CDR3 sequences, 3% to 4% of them seen just once. Sequencing input: PBMCs. The receptors come from a woman aged 18 to 35 with multiple sclerosis.

At least ten counts were recorded for this clonotype. The chain carries TRBV2 and TRBJ2-7; weak D call: TRBD1 (5 bases). V was trimmed by 0 bases and J by 2 bases, leaving 8 bases between them. The V gene's germline CDR1 is SNHLY and CDR2 FYNNEI. This CDR3 comprises 14 residues. CDR3 coding DNA: TGTGCCAGCAGTGAAGCTTGGACAACCTACGAGCAGTACTTC. This sequence encodes CASSEAWTTYEQYF.

This clonotype was recorded at least ten times. V is TRBV2 and J is TRBJ2-3; D perhaps matches TRBD1 (6 bases). The V end was cut by 6 bases, the J end by 6 bases, with 7 bases between. The CDR3 consists of 11 residues. Per germline, CDR1 SNHLY and CDR2 FYNNEI. CDR3 sequence: CASSQGDTQYF. The DNA for the CDR3 is TGTGCCAGCAGCCAGGGGGATACGCAGTATTTT.

This clonotype was detected many times. The chain joins TRBV5-1 to TRBJ2-7; 8 nucleotides align to TRBD1. Trimming removed 1 base from V and 4 bases from J; junction bases left unmatched: 7. The CDR3 consists of 15 residues. Germline V gives CDR1 SGHRS, CDR2 YFSETQ. The CDR3 DNA reads TGCGCCAGCAGCTTGCCTGGACAGGGCGTTTACGAGCAGTACTTC. This encodes CASSLPGQGVYEQYF. Full variable domain (outside the CDR3, taken from reference TRBV5-1 and TRBJ2-7): KAGVTQTPRYLIKTRGQQVTLSCSPISGHRSVSWYQQTPGQGLQFLFEYFSETQRNKGNFPGRFSGRQFSNSRSEMNVSTLELGDSALYLCASSLPGQGVYEQYFGPGTRLTVT.

This clonotype was observed at least ten times. J is TRBJ1-1 and V is TRBV5-1, with a weak D call TRBD1 (5 bases). V lost 3 bases, J lost 1 base, and 10 bases lay in between. CDR1 is SGHRS and CDR2 is YFSETQ in the germline V gene. The CDR3 is 14 amino acids. The CDR3 DNA reads TGCGCCAGCAGCTCGACAGTATCGAACACTGAAGCTTTCTTT. Its translation: CASSSTVSNTEAFF.

This clonotype was seen at least ten times. DNA of the CDR3: TGTGCCAGCAGTTTATCTCGCTCACGGCCCACAGGGGAGGGTACCGGGGAGCTGTTTTTT. Translation: CASSLSRSRPTGEGTGELFF. V is TRBV28 and J is TRBJ2-2; D could derive from TRBD1 or TRBD2 (7 bases each). Germline lookup yields CDR1 MDHEN and CDR2 SYDVKM. V lost 1 base to trimming and J lost 5 bases, with 26 bases between them. The CDR3 totals 20 residues.

This clonotype was recorded at least ten times. The chain has TRBV20-1 and TRBJ1-6; 10 nucleotides line up with TRBD1. Trimming took 1 base from V and 9 from J; bases not matched to a gene: 0. CDR3 length: 13 residues. Germline CDR1 reads DFQATT; CDR2 reads SNEGSKA (reference sequence). DNA of the CDR3: TGCAGTGCTAGAGGGACAGGGGGTTCACCCCTCCACTTT. This encodes CSARGTGGSPLHF.

This clonotype has ten or more counts. The V and J genes are TRBV28 and TRBJ1-5, with TRBD1 matching over 9 bases. V lost 4 bases to trimming and J lost 7 bases; unmatched junction nucleotides: 5. The CDR3 length is 14 residues. Germline CDR1 and CDR2: MDHEN and SYDVKM. The CDR3 loop is CASSSTGGGQPQHF. CDR3 bases: TGTGCCAGCAGTTCGACAGGGGGAGGGCAGCCCCAGCATTTT.

This clonotype showed up many times. V usage is TRBV20-1 and J usage is TRBJ2-7; the D is unclear. The CDR3 has 13 amino acids. Trimming took 1 base from V and 3 from J, leaving 10 bases between them. Germline-derived CDR1 and CDR2 are DFQATT and SNEGSKA (reference sequence). CDR3 sequence (DNA): TGCAGTGCTAGAGGGGTTCTAGACTACGAGCAGTACTTC. It encodes CSARGVLDYEQYF.

This clonotype was counted ten times or more. The chain joins TRBV28 to TRBJ2-7; D uncertain. The germline V gene encodes CDR1 MDHEN and CDR2 SYDVKM. This CDR3 spans 12 amino acids. The ends were cut back, 5 bases at V and 9 bases at J, with 14 bases in the middle. Written as DNA, the CDR3 is TGTGCCAGCAGTATACCCGGCCGGCCGCAGTACTTC. It codes for CASSIPGRPQYF.

This clonotype came up many times. The rearrangement joins TRBV9 to TRBJ2-5; 9 bases map to TRBD2. CDR3 length: 14 amino acids. V shed 0 bases, J shed 6 bases, and the junction held 3 bases outside the gene matches. Germline values: CDR1 SGDLS, CDR2 YYNGEE. CDR3 protein: CASSVGSGSKTQYF. DNA for the CDR3: TGTGCCAGCAGCGTAGGTAGCGGGAGTAAGACCCAGTACTTC.

This clonotype has only a few counts. The chain has TRBV11-2 and TRBJ1-3; D may be TRBD1 (5 bases). CDR1 is SGHAT and CDR2 is FQNNGV in the germline V gene. V lost 5 bases, J lost 0 bases, and 17 bases lay in between. The CDR3 totals 17 residues. DNA for the CDR3: TGTGCCAGCAGCCTGTTGGGACGGGAAAGCTCTGGAAACACCATATATTTT. Translation: CASSLLGRESSGNTIYF. The entire variable domain, with the rest obtained from reference TRBV11-2 and TRBJ1-3, is as follows: EAGVAQSPRYKIIEKRQSVAFWCNPISGHATLYWYQQILGQGPKLLIQFQNNGVVDDSQLPKDRFSAERLKGVDSTLKIQPAKLEDSAVYLCASSLLGRESSGNTIYFGEGSWLTVV.

This clonotype occurred many times. CDR3 in amino acids: CSASGATNTGELFF. CDR3 DNA sequence: TGCAGTGCTAGCGGGGCTACGAACACCGGGGAGCTGTTTTTT. The genes are TRBV20-1 and TRBJ2-2; perhaps D is TRBD1 or TRBD2 (5 bases each). The V gene's germline CDR1 is DFQATT and CDR2 SNEGSKA (reference sequence). V gave up 3 bases and J gave up 0 bases, with 8 bases separating them. The CDR3 consists of 14 residues.

About this clonotype itself: A read error is possible here, since a much larger clone lies one base away. The gene calls are TRBV5-6 and TRBJ2-7; no definite D call. CDR1 is SGHDT and CDR2 is YYEEEE in the germline V gene. The CDR3 contains 13 residues. V lost 6 bases, J lost 1 base, and 11 bases lay in between. This CDR3 is CASNYINSYEQYF. CDR3 in DNA: TGTGCCAGCAACTACATTAATTCCTACGAGCAGTACTTC.

This clonotype was counted ten times or more. The CDR3 nucleotides are TGTGCCAGCAGCTTTAGTACAGGGAATCAGCCCCAGCATTTT. Translation gives CASSFSTGNQPQHF. The chain is built from TRBV7-2 and TRBJ1-5; perhaps TRBD1 as D (6 bases). Germline V lookup: CDR1 SGHTA, CDR2 FQGNSA. The CDR3 sequence is 14 residues long. The germline V and J ends were trimmed by 3 bases and 4 bases, with 10 bases remaining between them.

This clonotype was recorded many times. The rearrangement joins TRBV18 to TRBJ2-2; D uncertain. CDR1 is KGHSH and CDR2 is LQKENI in the germline V gene. Trimming took 5 bases from V and 0 from J, leaving 10 bases between them. This CDR3 spans 15 amino acids. Written as DNA, the CDR3 is TGTGCCAGCTCAGTCGGCAGTGCGAACACCGGGGAGCTGTTTTTT. This gives the protein CASSVGSANTGELFF.

This clonotype was counted many times. This chain joins TRBV12-3 or TRBV12-4 and TRBJ1-1, with TRBD1 as a possible D gene (6 bases). The CDR3 contains 13 residues. The V end lost 6 bases, the J end lost 8 bases, and 16 bases lay between the germline ends. Here the CDR3 DNA reads TGTGCCAGCAGCTATACAGGGATGGGCGAAGCTTTCTTT. This sequence encodes CASSYTGMGEAFF.

This clonotype was seen a handful of times. The CDR3 DNA is TGCAGTGCGCAGACTAGCGGGATGGTCGGGGAGCTGTTTTTT. Amino acids: CSAQTSGMVGELFF. This rearrangement joins TRBV20-1 to TRBJ2-2; TRBD2 agrees at 11 bases. This CDR3 contains 14 residues. J was trimmed by 7 bases and V by 6 bases; bases with no gene match: 7. Per the germline V gene, CDR1 is DFQATT and CDR2 is SNEGSKA (reference sequence).